These 4 T cell receptor beta chains came from one sample sequenced in a study of cytomegalovirus exposure and HLA in healthy donors. The PCR had 60 Vbeta and 13 Jbeta primers. The assay was immunoSEQ multiplex PCR, and TCRdb's table has in-frame clones only and misses some. The profile shows 180,000 or so clones, about three quarters of them singletons. Sequenced input: PBMCs. All receptors derive from a female donor in good health and CMV-seronegative.

Details on this clone: A junction end diverges from the germline sequence, so it may reflect a read error. V is TRBV2 and J is TRBJ2-4, with 7 bases fitting TRBD2. The CDR3 runs to 15 residues. CDR1 and CDR2 (germline): SNHLY, FYNNEI. As DNA, the CDR3 is TGTGCCAGCAGCGGTACTAGCGTCAACAAAAACAGTCAGTACTTC. Translating it yields CASSGTSVNKNSQYF.

The chain recombines TRBV27 with TRBJ2-5; D remains ambiguous. V lost 3 bases and J lost 5, with 13 bases in between. Germline-derived CDR1 and CDR2 are MNHEY and SMNVEV (reference sequence). The CDR3 is 14 amino acids. The CDR3 is CASSFFGPRETQYF. In nucleotides, the CDR3 is TGTGCCAGCAGTTTTTTTGGGCCCAGGGAGACCCAGTACTTC.

J is TRBJ1-5 and V is TRBV28; 11 bases align to TRBD1. CDR3 size: 14 residues. Germline V CDR1 and CDR2: MDHEN, SYDVKM. The V gene end was trimmed by 5 bases and the J gene end by 7 bases; junction bases not matched to a gene: 4. CDR3 in amino acids: CASSPGQGGQPQHF. Written as DNA, the CDR3 is TGTGCCAGCAGTCCGGGACAGGGGGGCCAGCCCCAGCATTTT. The full variable domain, rest sourced from reference TRBV28 and TRBJ1-5, is DVKVTQSSRYLVKRTGEKVFLECVQDMDHENMFWYRQDPGLGLRLIYFSYDVKMKEKGDIPEGYSVSREKKERFSLILESASTNQTSMYLCASSPGQGGQPQHFGDGTRLSIL.

V usage is TRBV5-1 and J usage is TRBJ2-3; D not certain. The length of the CDR3 is 15 residues. The germline CDR1 and CDR2 sequences are SGHRS and YFSETQ. V shed 0 bases and J shed 6 bases, with 14 bases lying between them. CDR3 bases: TGCGCCAGCAGCTTGGCCAGACTTAACCAGGATACGCAGTATTTT. Amino acids: CASSLARLNQDTQYF.